This is a list of T cell receptor beta chains from one sample in a study of breast tumors, draining lymph nodes, adjacent tissues. TCRdb independently ran MiXCR on the multiplex PCR reads; one entry per CDR3 protein. This table has under 150,000 distinct CDR3 sequences, about 20% appearing once. The sequencing sample was made of axillary lymph node tissue. These receptor sequences come from a female donor with breast cancer. Some clones in this sample may be carry-over from other donors' samples. The CDR3 runs from the conserved cysteine through the conserved F or W. The order of the fields is clone size, V gene, J gene, D gene, CDR3 DNA, CDR3 protein. D genes are given only for firm matches. Clone size is given for some rows only: seen once, a few or many times, or a class if the clone is expanded.

many	TRBV12-5	TRBJ1-5	.	TGTGCTAGTGCCCCCACGGGGCTCGGCAATCAGCCCCAGCATTTT	CASAPTGLGNQPQHF
many	TRBV20-1	TRBJ1-6	.	TGCAGTGCCAGCCGGGCCGCAAGCTCCTATAATTCACCCCTCCACTTT	CSASRAASSYNSPLHF
few	TRBV19	TRBJ2-3	TRBD1	TGTGCCAGTAGTAAACAGGGGGATACGCAGTATTTT	CASSKQGDTQYF
many	TRBV19	TRBJ2-5	TRBD1	TGTGCCAGTAGTATAGATTCCCGGACAGGGTTGGAGACCCAGTACTTC	CASSIDSRTGLETQYF
many	TRBV10-3	TRBJ1-4	TRBD1	TGTGCCATCAAGGGAACAGGGGATAATGAAAAACTGTTTTTT	CAIKGTGDNEKLFF
many	TRBV20-1	TRBJ2-5	.	TGCAGTGCTAGTCCTAGCGTAAAAGAGACCCAGTACTTC	CSASPSVKETQYF
.	TRBV29-1	TRBJ2-7	TRBD2	TGCAGCGTTGAGGCGGAGGCGGGAGGTTACGAGCAGTACTTC	CSVEAEAGGYEQYF
many	TRBV20-1	TRBJ1-6	.	TGCAGTGCTAGGGGGGCCGGGTCCTATAATTCACCCCTCCACTTT	CSARGAGSYNSPLHF
many	TRBV29-1	TRBJ2-3	TRBD2	TGCAGCGTAGTACTAGCGGGACACCCAGATACGCAGTATTTT	CSVVLAGHPDTQYF
many	TRBV5-1	TRBJ2-5	TRBD2	TGCGCCAGCAGCTCGCTAGCGGGAGGCCTCGGGGCCCAGTACTTC	CASSSLAGGLGAQYF
many	TRBV2	TRBJ1-2	TRBD1	TGTGCCAGCAGCACCGGGACAGCGGCTAACTATGGCTACACCTTC	CASSTGTAANYGYTF
many	TRBV6-5	TRBJ1-2	.	TGTGCCAGCAGTTACTCGAGGGGGGTCTATGGCTACACCTTC	CASSYSRGVYGYTF
.	TRBV7-2	TRBJ2-1	.	TGTGCCAGCAGCTTAGTTCGCCTAGTGGACAATGAGCAGCTCTTC	CASSLVRLVDNEQLF
.	TRBV7-6	TRBJ2-6	.	TGTGCCAGCAGCTTTACTGGGGCCAACGTCCTGATTTTC	CASSFTGANVLIF
many	TRBV2	TRBJ2-1	TRBD2	TGTGCCAGCAGTGCTCTAGCGGGGGGGCGTGATGAGCAGTTCTTC	CASSALAGGRDEQFF
many	TRBV6-1	TRBJ2-3	.	TGTGCCAGCAGTGAGGCAGTCACGAGCACAGATACGCAGTATTTT	CASSEAVTSTDTQYF
many	TRBV20-1	TRBJ2-3	TRBD2	TGCAGTGCTAGAGCAGCGGGGGCCACTTGGGATACGCAGTATTTT	CSARAAGATWDTQYF
.	TRBV5-4	TRBJ2-1	TRBD2	TGTGCCAGCAGCTTGGGCCCCAGAGGAAGCGGGAGGCAGAATGAGCAGTTCTTC	CASSLGPRGSGRQNEQFF
many	TRBV11-3	TRBJ2-7	.	TGTGCCAGCAGCCGAGGGCGCGACGAGCAGTACTTC	CASSRGRDEQYF
many	TRBV9	TRBJ2-1	TRBD2	TGTGCCAGCAGCGGGGGACGGTGGACTAGTCTTAATGAGCAGTTCTTC	CASSGGRWTSLNEQFF
many	TRBV27	TRBJ1-2	.	TGTGCCAGCAGTTTAGAGGGGCGCGCTGGCTACACCTTC	CASSLEGRAGYTF
many	TRBV20-1	TRBJ2-1	TRBD1	TGCAGTGCTCAAGGGACAGGGGGAAACCATGAGCAGTTCTTC	CSAQGTGGNHEQFF
few	TRBV11-2	TRBJ2-2	.	TGTGCCAGCAGCTTAGACAGCAACACCGGGGAGCTGTTTTTT	CASSLDSNTGELFF
many	TRBV7-9	TRBJ2-2	.	TGTGCCAGCAGCTACTCCCGGGACTCCGCGGGCGGGGAGCTGTTTTTT	CASSYSRDSAGGELFF
many	TRBV4-1	TRBJ2-1	TRBD1	TGCGCCAGCAGCCAAGCTCTTTTGCGGGACAGGGGCTACAATGAGCAGTTCTTC	CASSQALLRDRGYNEQFF
many	TRBV19	TRBJ1-2	TRBD1	TGTGCCAGTAATGCCCGGACAGGAACGGGATCTGGCTACACCTTC	CASNARTGTGSGYTF
many	TRBV6-2/TRBV6-3	TRBJ2-1	.	TGTGCCAGCAGCGGGCCTAGCGTACGCAATAGCGAGCAGTTCTTC	CASSGPSVRNSEQFF
.	TRBV3-1	TRBJ2-7	TRBD1	TGTGCCAGCGGCCAAGACAGGGCCTACGAGCAGTACTTC	CASGQDRAYEQYF
many	TRBV2	TRBJ2-5	TRBD2	TGTGCCAGTTTAGCGGGGGGCGTTGAGACCCAGTACTTC	CASLAGGVETQYF
many	TRBV7-2	TRBJ1-3	.	TGTGCCAGCAGCTTAGCGCTGGGGAGTGTCTTCTCTGGAAACACCATATATTTT	CASSLALGSVFSGNTIYF
.	TRBV6-1	TRBJ2-3	TRBD1	TGTGCCAGCAGTGCGAACCCACAGGGGGCTAGCAAAGATACGCAGTATTTT	CASSANPQGASKDTQYF
.	TRBV27	TRBJ2-5	.	TGTGCCAGCAGTTTATCCACGTACCAAGAGACCCAGTACTTC	CASSLSTYQETQYF
once	TRBV20-1	TRBJ2-7	TRBD1	TGCAGTGCTAACGTAGTAGCGCAGGGGGAGCAGTATTTC	CSANVVAQGEQYF
many	TRBV7-8	TRBJ1-6	.	TGTGCCAGCAGGGGGGGACTGAATAATTCACCCCTCCACTTT	CASRGGLNNSPLHF
many	TRBV12-3/TRBV12-4	TRBJ2-1	TRBD2	TGTGCCAGCAGTAGACGACTAGCGGGATTTTTAGATGAGCAGTTCTTC	CASSRRLAGFLDEQFF
many	TRBV2	TRBJ1-4	TRBD1	TGTGCCAGCAGTGTGGCGGGACAGGGGTATGAAAAACTGTTTTTT	CASSVAGQGYEKLFF
.	TRBV29-1	TRBJ2-5	.	TGCAGCGCAATGGGCTCACAAGAGACCCAGTACTTC	CSAMGSQETQYF
once	TRBV14	TRBJ2-7	TRBD2	TGTGCCAGTAGCGGGACTAGCGGGAGTTACGAGCAGTACTTC	CASSGTSGSYEQYF
.	TRBV14	TRBJ2-1	TRBD1	TGTGCCAGCAGCCCTACCCTTCGGACAGGGGGCTATGAGCAGTTCTTC	CASSPTLRTGGYEQFF
many	TRBV5-4	TRBJ1-3	.	TGTGCCAGCAGCTTAATAGGAGATGGAAACACCATATATTTT	CASSLIGDGNTIYF
many	TRBV6-6	TRBJ2-7	.	TGTGCCAGCAGGTCCTCGGCCGATCATAACTCCTACGAGCAGTACTTC	CASRSSADHNSYEQYF
many	TRBV30	TRBJ2-1	.	TGTGCCTGGAGTAGGGGCGGTGAGCAGTTCTTC	CAWSRGGEQFF
few	TRBV24-1	TRBJ2-4	.	TGTGCCACCAGTGGGGCGAGGGAGAATTTGGTCAAAAACATTCAGTACTTC	CATSGARENLVKNIQYF
many	TRBV20-1	TRBJ2-7	.	TGCAGTGCTAGAGAGAGCCTCGAGCAGTACTTC	CSARESLEQYF
many	TRBV2	TRBJ1-4	.	TGTGCCAGCAGAGATCTACAGGTGATAGGTGAAAAACTGTTTTTT	CASRDLQVIGEKLFF
many	TRBV20-1	TRBJ2-2	TRBD1	TGCAGTGCTAGACCGGTGGCAGGGGGCTTTTCCGGGGAGCTGTTTTTT	CSARPVAGGFSGELFF
many	TRBV7-8	TRBJ1-5	.	TGTGCCAGCAGCCTCGGACTGAGCAATCAGCCCCAGCATTTT	CASSLGLSNQPQHF
many	TRBV12-3/TRBV12-4	TRBJ1-5	.	TGTGCCAGCAGTTTAAACCCGGTCCCCGAGCCCCAGCATTTT	CASSLNPVPEPQHF
.	TRBV5-1	TRBJ2-5	.	TGCGCCAGCAGCTTGAGCCTCAGGGGCGAGACCCAGTACTTC	CASSLSLRGETQYF
many	TRBV3-1	TRBJ2-7	TRBD2	TGTGCCAGCAGTCATGGACTAGCGGGAGGTTACTACGAGCAGTACTTC	CASSHGLAGGYYEQYF
many	TRBV20-1	TRBJ2-7	.	TGCAGTGCTGAATTGGTCGCGGGAAACTACGAGCAGTACTTC	CSAELVAGNYEQYF
many	TRBV20-1	TRBJ2-2	TRBD1	TGCAGTGCTAGAGCCATCCAGGGGGCGGGCGGGGAGCTGTTTTTT	CSARAIQGAGGELFF
few	TRBV6-6	TRBJ2-5	.	TGTGCCAGCAGTTACCCTTCGGGACACGGATCGGATTCAGAGACCCAGTACTTC	CASSYPSGHGSDSETQYF